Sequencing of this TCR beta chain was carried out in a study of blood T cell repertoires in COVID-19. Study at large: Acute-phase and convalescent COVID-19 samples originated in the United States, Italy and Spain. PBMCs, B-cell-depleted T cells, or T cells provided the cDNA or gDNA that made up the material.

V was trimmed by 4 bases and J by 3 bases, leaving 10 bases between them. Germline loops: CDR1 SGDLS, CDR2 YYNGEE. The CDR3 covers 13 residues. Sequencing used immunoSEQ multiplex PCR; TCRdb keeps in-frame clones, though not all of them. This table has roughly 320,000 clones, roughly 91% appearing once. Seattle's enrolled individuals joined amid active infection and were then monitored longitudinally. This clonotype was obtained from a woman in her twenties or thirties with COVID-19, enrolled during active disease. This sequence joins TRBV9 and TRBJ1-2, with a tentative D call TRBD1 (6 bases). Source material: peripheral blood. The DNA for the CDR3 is TGTGCCAGCAGCCTAGGGGGAGACTATGGCTACACCTTC. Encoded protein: CASSLGGDYGYTF.